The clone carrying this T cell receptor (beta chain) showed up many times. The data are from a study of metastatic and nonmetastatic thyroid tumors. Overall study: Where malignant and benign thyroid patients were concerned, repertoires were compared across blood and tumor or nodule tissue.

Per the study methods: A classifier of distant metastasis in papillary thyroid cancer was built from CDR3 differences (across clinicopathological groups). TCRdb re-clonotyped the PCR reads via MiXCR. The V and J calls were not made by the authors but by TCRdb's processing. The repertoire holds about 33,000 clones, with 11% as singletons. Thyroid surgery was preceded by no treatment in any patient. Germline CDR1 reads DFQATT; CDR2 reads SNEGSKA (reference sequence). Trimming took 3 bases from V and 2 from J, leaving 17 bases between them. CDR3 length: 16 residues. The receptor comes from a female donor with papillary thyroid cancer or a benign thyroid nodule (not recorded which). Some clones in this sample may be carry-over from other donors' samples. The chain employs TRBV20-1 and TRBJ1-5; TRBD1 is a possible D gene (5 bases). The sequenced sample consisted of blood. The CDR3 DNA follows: TGCAGTGCTAGCGGGGGGGGGTTATATGGCAATCAGCCCCAGCATTTT. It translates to CSASGGGLYGNQPQHF.